The following is a TCR beta chain sequence with its context. This specimen belongs to a study of T-cell memory formation after mild COVID-19. The CDR3 sequence is 15 residues long. Germline V gene data show CDR1 as SEHNR and CDR2 as FQNEAQ (reference sequence). With 5 bases removed from V and 6 bases from J, the gap between germline ends came to 20 bases. In TCRdb, the 5' RACE reads were re-called with MiXCR into one record per CDR3 protein. The repertoire holds hundreds of thousands of distinct CDR3 sequences, about a sixth seen once, with about 20% in the top ten. The sequenced material came from PBMCs or a T cell subset sorted from them (not recorded which). The genes are TRBV7-9 and TRBJ2-7; a weak D match, TRBD1 (5 bases). This receptor was identified in a man aged 18 to 29 who had mild COVID-19 (a few samples of this study predate the infection). Cell type and time point are not known. In DNA, the CDR3 is TGTGCCAGCAGCCAAAGCCAGGGAATTGGGTCCGAGCAGTACTTC. It yields the protein CASSQSQGIGSEQYF.